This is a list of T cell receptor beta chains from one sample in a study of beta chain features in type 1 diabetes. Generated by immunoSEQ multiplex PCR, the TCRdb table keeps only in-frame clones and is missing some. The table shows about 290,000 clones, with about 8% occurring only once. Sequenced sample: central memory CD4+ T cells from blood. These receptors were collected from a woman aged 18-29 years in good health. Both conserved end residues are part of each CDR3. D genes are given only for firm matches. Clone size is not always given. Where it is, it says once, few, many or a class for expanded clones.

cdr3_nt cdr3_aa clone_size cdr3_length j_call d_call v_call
TGTGCCAGCAGCCACCCCGGGAGGGGTAGCGGGATACGAGAGCAGTTCTTC CASSHPGRGSGIREQFF few 17 TRBJ2-1 TRBD2 TRBV7-9
TGTGCCAGCAGCTTAGAAGGTGGGGAGACCCAGTACTTC CASSLEGGETQYF few 13 TRBJ2-5 NA TRBV7-2
TGCGCCAGCAGCCGAGACCCCGCCAGACAGTTACCGAACACTGAAGCTTTCTTT CASSRDPARQLPNTEAFF NA 18 TRBJ1-1 NA TRBV4-1
TGTGCCAGCAGCCCCGCCCACGTTTCTGAAGCTTTCTTT CASSPAHVSEAFF many 13 TRBJ1-1 NA TRBV7-9
TGTGCCTGGAGTGTCGGGACAGGAAACGAGCAGTACTTC CAWSVGTGNEQYF NA 13 TRBJ2-7 TRBD1 TRBV30
TGCGCCAGCAGCCGTCGACTCGACCAAGAGACCCAGTACTTC CASSRRLDQETQYF few 14 TRBJ2-5 NA TRBV4-1
TGTGCCAGCAGCCCTCGGTACAATCAGCCCCAGCATTTT CASSPRYNQPQHF NA 13 TRBJ1-5 NA TRBV7-2
TGCGCCAGCAGCCGACGGGGAATTAGCGGTAGAGGAGATGAGCAGTTCTTC CASSRRGISGRGDEQFF NA 17 TRBJ2-1 NA TRBV4-3
TGTGCCAGCAGCCCACCCGGGGGGGACAGCAATCAGCCCCAGCATTTT CASSPPGGDSNQPQHF few 16 TRBJ1-5 NA TRBV7-2
TGTGCCAGCAGCCTCGGGGGACCGCGGGAGACCCAGTACTTC CASSLGGPRETQYF many 14 TRBJ2-5 NA TRBV6-6
TGTGCCTGGAGTGGTGTCTCGGCTGGAAACACCATATATTTT CAWSGVSAGNTIYF many 14 TRBJ1-3 NA TRBV30
TGTGCCAGCAGCTTGGGCTTGCGGGAGATTCGGGAGACCCAGTACTTC CASSLGLREIRETQYF few 16 TRBJ2-5 TRBD2 TRBV7-2
TGTGCCAGCAGCGGAGGGCGGGGGCGAGGGGAGCAGTACTTC CASSGGRGRGEQYF few 14 TRBJ2-7 NA TRBV11-2
TGTGCCAGCAGCCCCCCAAGCGGGGGCTACAATGAGCAGTTCTTC CASSPPSGGYNEQFF NA 15 TRBJ2-1 TRBD2 TRBV7-2
TGCGCCAGCAGCCTTGACAGAACCTATGGCTACACCTTC CASSLDRTYGYTF few 13 TRBJ1-2 NA TRBV5-1